The 3 T cell receptor beta chains listed next were all sequenced from one sample in a study of blood T cell repertoires in COVID-19. Profiled with immunoSEQ multiplex PCR; TCRdb holds only in-frame clones, not every one. Of around 180,000 clones listed, 88% are singletons. Sequenced sample: peripheral blood. These receptors originate from a man aged 55-75 years with acute or convalescent COVID-19.

The V call is TRBV7-2, the J call TRBJ1-4; maybe TRBD1 (6 bases). Germline loops: CDR1 SGHTA, CDR2 FQGNSA. Trimming left V 1 base short and J 4 bases short, with 10 bases between. This CDR3 has 15 residues. This CDR3 is CASSLVDSYNEKLFF. The CDR3 DNA is TGTGCCAGCAGCTTAGTGGACAGTTATAATGAAAAACTGTTTTTT.

The chain combines TRBV6-2 or TRBV6-3 with TRBJ2-2; D unclear. This CDR3 has 15 residues. V was trimmed by 4 bases and J by 0 bases, leaving 9 bases between them. Germline values: CDR1 MNHEY, CDR2 SVGEGT. CDR3: CASSFARSNTGELFF. CDR3 nucleotide sequence: TGTGCCAGCAGTTTTGCCAGATCGAACACCGGGGAGCTGTTTTTT.

CDR3 amino acids: CAISEYQDSTDTQYF. The CDR3 DNA reads as TGTGCCATCAGTGAGTACCAGGATAGCACAGATACGCAGTATTTT. V and J are TRBV10-3 and TRBJ2-3; D ambiguous. With 1 base removed from V and 0 bases from J, the gap between germline ends came to 8 bases. Germline-derived CDR1 and CDR2 are ENHRY and SYGVKD. The CDR3 is 15 amino acids.